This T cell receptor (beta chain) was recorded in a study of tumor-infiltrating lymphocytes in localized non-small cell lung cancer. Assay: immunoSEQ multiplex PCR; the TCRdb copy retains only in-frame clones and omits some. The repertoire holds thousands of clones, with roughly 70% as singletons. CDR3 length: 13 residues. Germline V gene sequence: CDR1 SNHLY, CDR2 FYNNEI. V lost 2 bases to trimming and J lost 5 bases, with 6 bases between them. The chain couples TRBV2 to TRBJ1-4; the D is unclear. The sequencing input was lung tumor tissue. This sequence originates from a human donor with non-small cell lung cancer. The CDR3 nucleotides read TGTGCCAGCAGTGAAATGGGGAATGAAAAACTGTTTTTT. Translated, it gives CASSEMGNEKLFF.